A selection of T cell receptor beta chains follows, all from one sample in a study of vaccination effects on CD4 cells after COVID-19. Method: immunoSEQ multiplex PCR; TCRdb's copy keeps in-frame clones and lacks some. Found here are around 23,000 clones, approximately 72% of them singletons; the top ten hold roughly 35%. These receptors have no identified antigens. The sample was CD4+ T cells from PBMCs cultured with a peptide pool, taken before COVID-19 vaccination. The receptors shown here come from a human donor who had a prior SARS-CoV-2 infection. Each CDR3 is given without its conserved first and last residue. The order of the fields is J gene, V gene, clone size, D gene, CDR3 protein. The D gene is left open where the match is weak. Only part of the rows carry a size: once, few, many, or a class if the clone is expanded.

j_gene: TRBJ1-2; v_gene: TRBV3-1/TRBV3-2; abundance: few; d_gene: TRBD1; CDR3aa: ASSPRTGVYGYT
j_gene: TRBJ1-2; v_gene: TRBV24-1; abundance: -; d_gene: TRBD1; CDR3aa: ATRRTGDPYGYT
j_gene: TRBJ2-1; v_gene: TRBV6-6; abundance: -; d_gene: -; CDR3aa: ASSYGRHSDNEQF
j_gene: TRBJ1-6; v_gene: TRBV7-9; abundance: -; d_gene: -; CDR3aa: ASSSWDTNNSPLH
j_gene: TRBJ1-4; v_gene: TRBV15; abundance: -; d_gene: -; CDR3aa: ATSRGIGGNEKLF
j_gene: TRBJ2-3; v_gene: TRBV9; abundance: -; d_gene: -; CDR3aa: ASSVVGGSTDTQY
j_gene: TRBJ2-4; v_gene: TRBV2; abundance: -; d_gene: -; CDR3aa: ASSEEGGRGNIQY
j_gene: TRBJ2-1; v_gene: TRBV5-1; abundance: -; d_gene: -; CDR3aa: ASRKDGGHYNEQF
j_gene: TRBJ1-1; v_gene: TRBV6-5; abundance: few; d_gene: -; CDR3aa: ASSWGGSLAEAF
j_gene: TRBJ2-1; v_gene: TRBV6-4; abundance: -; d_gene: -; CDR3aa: ASPCRTAEF
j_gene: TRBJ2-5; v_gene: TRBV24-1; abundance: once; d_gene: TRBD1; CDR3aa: ATSDFRWQGAVETQY
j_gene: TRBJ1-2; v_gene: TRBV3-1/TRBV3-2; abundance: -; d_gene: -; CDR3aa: ASSTGNYGYT
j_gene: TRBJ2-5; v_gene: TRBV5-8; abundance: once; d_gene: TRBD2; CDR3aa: ASSYKGTSGGGRRETQY
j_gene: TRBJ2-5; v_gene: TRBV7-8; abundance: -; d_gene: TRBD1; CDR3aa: ASSLRDSRPTQY
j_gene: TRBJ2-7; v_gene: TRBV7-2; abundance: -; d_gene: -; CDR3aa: ASSSDTSSYEQY
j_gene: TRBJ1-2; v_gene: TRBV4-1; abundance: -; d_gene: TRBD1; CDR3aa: ASSQVGTGDYGYT
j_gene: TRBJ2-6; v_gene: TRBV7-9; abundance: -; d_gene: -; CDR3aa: ASSLDTSGANVLT
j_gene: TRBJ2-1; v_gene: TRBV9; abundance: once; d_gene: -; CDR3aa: ASSVGLSYNEQF
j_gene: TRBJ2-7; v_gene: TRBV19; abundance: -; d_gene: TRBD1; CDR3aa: ASSIYLDRGSVEQY
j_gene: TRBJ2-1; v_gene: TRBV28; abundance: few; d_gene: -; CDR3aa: ASTDTDYNEQF
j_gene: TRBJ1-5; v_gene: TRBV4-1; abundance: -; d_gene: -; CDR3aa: ASSQEGQEDQPQH
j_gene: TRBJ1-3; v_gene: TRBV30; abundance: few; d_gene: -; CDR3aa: AWGGGNTIY
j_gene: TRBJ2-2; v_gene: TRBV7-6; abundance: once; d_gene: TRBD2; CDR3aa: ASSPGLAGRTMTGELF
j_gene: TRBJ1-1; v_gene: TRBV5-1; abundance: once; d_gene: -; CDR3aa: ASSLRGGNTEAF
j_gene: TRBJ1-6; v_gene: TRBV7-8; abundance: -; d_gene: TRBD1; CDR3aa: ASSLALQGASPLH
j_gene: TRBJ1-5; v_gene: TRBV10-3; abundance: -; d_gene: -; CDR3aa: AISEIRVLSNQPQH
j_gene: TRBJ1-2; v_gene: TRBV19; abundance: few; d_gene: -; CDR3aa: ASSPRQAVYGYT
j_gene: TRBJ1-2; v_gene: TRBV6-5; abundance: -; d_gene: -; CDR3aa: ASSYSRWSNYGYT
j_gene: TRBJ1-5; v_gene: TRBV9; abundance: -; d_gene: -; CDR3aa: ASSVRPFGPQH
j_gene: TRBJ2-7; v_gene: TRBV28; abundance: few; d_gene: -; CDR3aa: ASSFLSYEQY
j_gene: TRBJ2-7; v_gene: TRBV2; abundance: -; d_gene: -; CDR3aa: ASSQRGYSQY
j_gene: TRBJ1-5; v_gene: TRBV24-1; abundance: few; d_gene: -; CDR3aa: ATSERNQPQH
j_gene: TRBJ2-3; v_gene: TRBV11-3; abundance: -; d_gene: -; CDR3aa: ASSLEPEDTQY
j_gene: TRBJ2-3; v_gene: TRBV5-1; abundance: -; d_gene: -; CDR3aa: ASSLGRGYTDTQY
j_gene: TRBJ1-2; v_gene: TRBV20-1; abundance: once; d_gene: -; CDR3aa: SASETGYYGYT
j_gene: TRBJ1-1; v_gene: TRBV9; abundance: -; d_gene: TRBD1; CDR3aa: ASSVGGGAARHTEAF
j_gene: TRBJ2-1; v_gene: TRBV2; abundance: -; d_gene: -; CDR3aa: ASSGGWGPMDEQF
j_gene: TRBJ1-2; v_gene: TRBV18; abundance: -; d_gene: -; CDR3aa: ASSPDGNYGYT
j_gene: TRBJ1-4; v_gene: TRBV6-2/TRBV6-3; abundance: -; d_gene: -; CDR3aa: ASSSDLAQEKLF